The present T cell receptor beta chain was sequenced within a study of human versus mouse CDR3 diversity and MHC coevolution (dated by TCRdb to 2016 to 2017). Describing the broader study: According to reports, the immunoSEQ assay can detect one in 200,000 T cells and keeps multiplex PCR amplification bias to a minimum. Valid reads per sample ranged from roughly 5.5 x 10^6 to 1.8 x 10^7 across mouse and human samples. Human naive CD4 T cell repertoires served as a reference for TCR selection on multiple MHC II alleles, compared against human-TCR-locus transgenic mice with single MHC II. Three healthy volunteer blood donors made up the human cohort, with one aged 30 to 40, one aged 40 to 50 and one aged 60 to 70 at collection.

The paper as a whole reports these results and caveats: On average, more CDR3 deletions and insertions were observed in humans than in mice, indicating greater exonuclease and TdT activity. Among all the groups compared, the lowest clonal inequality scores came from most of the three human donors. The largest TCR beta repertoire, 1.5 million to 2 million clonotypes, was estimated by iCHAO1 for humans, a finding likely attributable to selection by multiple MHC II molecules. Because human T cells were selected on six or seven MHC II alleles, repertoire diversity in humans and mice was not considered directly comparable.

A single count supports this clone. Its antigen specificity is not known. The record has no base qualities; no much larger clone is one base away. The QIAGEN blood and tissue kit was used to extract genomic DNA from the sorted cells, and that DNA was then quantified on a NanoDrop 1000. Using multiplex PCR of genomic DNA, the immunoSEQ platform deep sequenced and quantified the TCR alpha and beta chains. On the authors' methods: IMGT gene and region definitions were used for annotation of the TCR sequences. Out-of-frame rearrangements were used as a proxy for the preselection repertoire and compared with in-frame clonotypes. Repertoire size was estimated with the iCHAO1 estimator supplied with the immunoSEQ platform. Clonal inequality was measured with a Gini index on in-frame amino acid clonotypes, based on the Lorenz curve. The intersect function in the R package tcR was used to count shared clonotypes, while the Jaccard index served to score similarity. Principal component analysis of V, J and V-J usage frequencies was run with the R prcomp function without normalization. The source is immuneACCESS, and TCRdb retained only in-frame sequences with V and J called. Part of the clones is not carried over; for the studies checked, unresolved V genes explain less than half of this, and the remainder is unexplained. The V and J calls and clone size were taken over from that table, and D and trimming were inferred from the DNA. The sample data list 50,000 to 65,000 clones, and around 94% of these were observed just once. Approximately 17% of the sample goes to the ten largest clones.

Fluorescence-activated cell sorting was used to pull naive CD4 T cells, meaning cells that were CD45RO-negative and CD62L-positive, out of the PBMCs. Each donor gave approximately 50 ml of fresh peripheral blood, from which PBMCs were isolated by Ficoll density centrifugation. Cell sorting was carried out on a FACSAria III instrument, and a purity above 95% was achieved for all samples. The sample consisted of naive CD4+ T cells from blood. In light of the paper, this sample's cell subset or site label describes: CD45RO-negative CD62L-positive naive CD4 T cells. The source of this sequence is a person aged 55 to 70 in good health.

The DNA reads TGTGCCAGCAGCTCGTACGAGGTGAACACTGAAGCTTTCTTT. It encodes CASSSYEVNTEAFF. Recombination joined TRBV7-9 with TRBJ1-1; the D gene cannot be named for sure. CDR1 is given as SEHNR and CDR2 as FQNEAQ, both from the germline V gene (reference sequence). A distance of 9 bases separates the germline ends of V and J, which lose 4 bases and 0 bases respectively. The CDR3 runs 14 residues from the cysteine to the phenylalanine. Left in the record is the CDR3 DNA by itself, 42 bases read in frame from the first base.